This T cell receptor (beta chain) was profiled in a study of T cell clonality in common variable immunodeficiency. Regarding the study as a whole: In common variable immunodeficiency, TCR beta chains reportedly carried fewer deletions and N-nucleotide insertions. CVID subjects had higher TCRbeta clonality than healthy controls, most marked in about a third.

Heparinized whole blood, 5 to 8 ml, came from each donor. This clone was detected ten times or more. What it binds is not known. The observed sequence ends 3 residues before the CDR3 terminus, with the missing tail filled in from the germline J gene. This CDR3 has 13 amino acids. Germline V lookup: CDR1 DFQATT, CDR2 SNEGSKA (reference sequence). The germline V and J ends were trimmed by 6 bases and 4 bases, with 15 bases remaining between them. Sequencing was performed with immunoSEQ multiplex PCR; in TCRdb, only in-frame clones are kept and a portion is missing. The sample includes about 74,000 clones, none of them occurring once.

Sequences were obtained from peripheral blood mononuclear cells. The clonotype originates from a person between 18 and 70 years old in good health. This chain joins TRBV20-1 and TRBJ1-2; D gene uncertain. CDR3 bases read: TGCAGTGCCTCTAGCCTTGACGGCTATGGC. Translating gives CSASSLDGYG. The entire CDR3 reads CSASSLDGYGYTF.